This T cell receptor (beta chain) emerged from a study of tumor-infiltrating lymphocytes in primary liver carcinoma. Study-wide background: The yield of productive TCRbeta reads per sample was roughly 3.5 to 7.13 million and was similar across tissue types. General observations from the study: A significantly higher top-250-clone fraction was found in tumors than in blood (p = 0.039). Lesser overlap characterized tumor-adjacent and tumor-blood pairs relative to tumor region pairs.

The investigators made TCR beta cDNA from roughly 0.55 ug total RNA, using a constant-region primer. Three rounds of nested multiplex PCR with slightly modified ARM-PCR produced TCR beta libraries. Amplification in the first two PCR rounds was performed using TRBV1-TRBV30 forward primers and a C-beta reverse primer for approximately 10 cycles each. TCRdb reanalysed the multiplex PCR reads using MiXCR and keeps one entry per CDR3 protein. There are roughly 80,000 distinct CDR3 sequences in the sample; about 75% occur only once, and roughly 28% lies in the top ten. The V segment lost 5 bases and the J segment 6 bases; nucleotides outside the gene matches: 17. Germline CDR1 is SGHTA and CDR2 is FQGNSA. This CDR3 region has 18 residues. Unsorted bulk tissue of about 19-31 mg yielded co-extracted RNA and DNA. No patient had received treatment, and all had chronic HBV infection. As regards this clonotype: Its target is unknown.

Material: tumor-adjacent normal liver tissue. The sequence was obtained from a man between 40 and 49 years old with primary liver carcinoma and hepatitis B virus infection. This chain links TRBV7-2 with TRBJ2-3; TRBD2 matches 10 bases. For the CDR3, the DNA is TGTGCCAGCAGCCCCCGGGGTGGAACTAGCGGGGTTTTGGATACGCAGTATTTT. This sequence encodes CASSPRGGTSGVLDTQYF. Based on the CDR3 plus reference TRBV7-2 and TRBJ2-3, the full variable domain is GAGVSQSPSNKVTEKGKDVELRCDPISGHTALYWYRQSLGQGLEFLIYFQGNSAPDKSGLPSDRFSAERTGGSVSTLTIQRTQQEDSAVYLCASSPRGGTSGVLDTQYFGPGTRLTVL.